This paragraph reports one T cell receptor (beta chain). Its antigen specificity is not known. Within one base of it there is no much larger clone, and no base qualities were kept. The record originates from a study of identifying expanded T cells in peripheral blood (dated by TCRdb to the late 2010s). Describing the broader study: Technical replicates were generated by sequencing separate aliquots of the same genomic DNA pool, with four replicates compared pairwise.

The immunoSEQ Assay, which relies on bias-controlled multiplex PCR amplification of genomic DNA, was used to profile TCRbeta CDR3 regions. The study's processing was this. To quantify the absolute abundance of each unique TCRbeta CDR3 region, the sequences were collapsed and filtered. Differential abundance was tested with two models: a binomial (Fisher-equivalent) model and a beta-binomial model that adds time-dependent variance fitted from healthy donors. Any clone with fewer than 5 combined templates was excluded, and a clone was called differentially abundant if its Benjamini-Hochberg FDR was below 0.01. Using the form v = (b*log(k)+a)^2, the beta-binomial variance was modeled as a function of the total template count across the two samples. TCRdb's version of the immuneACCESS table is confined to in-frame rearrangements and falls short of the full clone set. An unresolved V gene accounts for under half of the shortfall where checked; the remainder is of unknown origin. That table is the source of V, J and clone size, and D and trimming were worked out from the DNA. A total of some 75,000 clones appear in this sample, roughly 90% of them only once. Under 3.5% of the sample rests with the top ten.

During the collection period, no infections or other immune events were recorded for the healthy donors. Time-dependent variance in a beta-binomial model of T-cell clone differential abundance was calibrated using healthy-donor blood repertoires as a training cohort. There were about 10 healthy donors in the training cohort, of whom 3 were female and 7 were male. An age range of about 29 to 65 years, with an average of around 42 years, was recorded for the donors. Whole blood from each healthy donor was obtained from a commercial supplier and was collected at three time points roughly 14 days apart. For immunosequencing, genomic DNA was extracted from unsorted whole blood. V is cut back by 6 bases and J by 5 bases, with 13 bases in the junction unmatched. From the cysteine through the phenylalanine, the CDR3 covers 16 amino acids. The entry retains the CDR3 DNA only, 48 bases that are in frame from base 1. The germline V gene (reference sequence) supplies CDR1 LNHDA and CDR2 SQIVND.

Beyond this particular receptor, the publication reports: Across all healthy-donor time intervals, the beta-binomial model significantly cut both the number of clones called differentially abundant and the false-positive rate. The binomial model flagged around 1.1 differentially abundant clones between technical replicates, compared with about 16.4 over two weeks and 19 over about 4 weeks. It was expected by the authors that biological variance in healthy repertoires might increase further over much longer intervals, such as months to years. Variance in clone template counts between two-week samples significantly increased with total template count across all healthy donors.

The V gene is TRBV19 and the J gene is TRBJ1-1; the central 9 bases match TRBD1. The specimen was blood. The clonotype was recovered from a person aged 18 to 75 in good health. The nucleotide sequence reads TGTGCCAGTAGCCCACAGATGACAGGGGGTGTGACTGAAGCTTTCTTT. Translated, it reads CASSPQMTGGVTEAFF.